Sequencing of this TCR beta chain was carried out in a study of shared clonotypes between healthy human individuals. Study-level points and caveats: The study sampled only blood, and tissue repertoires likely differ.

The germline gives CDR1 LGHNA, CDR2 YNFKEQ. This CDR3 comprises 16 residues. V lost 5 bases and J lost 1; bases outside the gene matches: 7. Sequenced by immunoSEQ multiplex PCR; TCRdb stores in-frame clones only, minus some. The data contain a few million clones, just over 90% of them singletons. Remarks on this clone: Its antigen is still unknown. Other nucleotide sequences in the sample specify the same CDR3.

The sample was naive CD4+ T cells sorted from blood. The subset here: CD45RA+ positively selected. The receptor was isolated from a man younger than 35 in good health. The rearrangement uses TRBV4-2 and TRBJ1-3; 8 nucleotides match TRBD1. Here the CDR3 reads CASSSEDRVSGNTIYF. The CDR3 nucleotides read TGTGCCAGCAGCTCCGAGGACAGGGTGTCTGGAAACACCATATATTTT.